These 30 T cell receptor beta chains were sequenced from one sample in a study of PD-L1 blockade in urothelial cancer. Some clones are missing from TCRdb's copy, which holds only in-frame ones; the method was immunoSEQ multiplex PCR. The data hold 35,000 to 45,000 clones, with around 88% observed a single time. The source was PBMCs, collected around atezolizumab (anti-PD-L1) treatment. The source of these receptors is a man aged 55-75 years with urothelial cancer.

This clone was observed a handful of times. The CDR3, as DNA: TGCACCAGCAGCCATAGCGGGGACGAGCAGTACTTC. The encoded protein is CTSSHSGDEQYF. V usage is TRBV1 and J usage is TRBJ2-7; the table gives TRBD2 as D, unverified against the DNA. TRBV1 is recorded as a pseudogene. The length of the CDR3 is 12 residues.

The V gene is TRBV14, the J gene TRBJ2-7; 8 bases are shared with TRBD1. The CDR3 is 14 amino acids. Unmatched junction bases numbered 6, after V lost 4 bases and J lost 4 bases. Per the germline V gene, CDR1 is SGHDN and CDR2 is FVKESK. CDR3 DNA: TGTGCCAGCAGCCGACCGGGACAGGTATACGAGCAGTACTTC. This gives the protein CASSRPGQVYEQYF.

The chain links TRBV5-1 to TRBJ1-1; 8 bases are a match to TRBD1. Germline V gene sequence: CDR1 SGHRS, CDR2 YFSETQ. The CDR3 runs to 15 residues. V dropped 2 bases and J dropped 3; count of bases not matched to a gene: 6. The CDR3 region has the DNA TGCGCCAGCAGCTTCGGGACAGGAGGGGACACTGAAGCTTTCTTT. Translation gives CASSFGTGGDTEAFF.

The CDR3 DNA is TGTGCCAGCAGCTTAGCCGGAACAGGGGGCCAGGGGACCCAGTACTTC. Residues: CASSLAGTGGQGTQYF. The chain employs TRBV7-2 and TRBJ2-5, with 9 bases that match TRBD1. The CDR3 loop spans 16 amino acids. The V gene's germline CDR1 is SGHTA and CDR2 FQGNSA. V lost 0 bases and J lost 7; bases outside the gene matches: 9.

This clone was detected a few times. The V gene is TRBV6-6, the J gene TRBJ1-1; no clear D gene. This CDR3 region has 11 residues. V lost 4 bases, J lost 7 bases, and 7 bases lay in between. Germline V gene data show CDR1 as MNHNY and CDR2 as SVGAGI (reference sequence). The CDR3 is CASSSHFEAFF. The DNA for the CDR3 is TGTGCCAGCAGTTCCCACTTTGAAGCTTTCTTT.

The CDR3 DNA reads TGCGCCAGCAGCGTAACAGGGGGGATCGATAATTCACCCCTCCACTTT. Translation gives CASSVTGGIDNSPLHF. The rearrangement uses TRBV5-1 and TRBJ1-6; 8 nucleotides line up with TRBD1. CDR1 SGHRS and CDR2 YFSETQ come from the germline V gene. V trimming: 4 bases; J trimming: 5 bases; junction bases outside the gene matches: 8. The CDR3 consists of 16 residues.

In nucleotides, the CDR3 is TGTGCCAGCACGTCCGGAGGGGTAGATGAAAAACTGTTTTTT. Protein product: CASTSGGVDEKLFF. This sequence joins TRBV28 and TRBJ1-4, with D possibly TRBD1 on 5 matching bases. V was clipped by 7 bases and J by 6 bases, with 15 bases between them. The CDR3 consists of 14 residues. Germline values: CDR1 MDHEN, CDR2 SYDVKM. Together with reference TRBV28 and TRBJ1-4, the CDR3 gives the full variable domain: DVKVTQSSRYLVKRTGEKVFLECVQDMDHENMFWYRQDPGLGLRLIYFSYDVKMKEKGDIPEGYSVSREKKERFSLILESASTNQTSMYLCASTSGGVDEKLFFGSGTQLSVL.

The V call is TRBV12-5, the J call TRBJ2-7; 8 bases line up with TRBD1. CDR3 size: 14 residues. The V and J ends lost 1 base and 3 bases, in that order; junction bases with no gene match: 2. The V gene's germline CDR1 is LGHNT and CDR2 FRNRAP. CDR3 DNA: TGTGCTAGTGGTTTGGGGACAGGGATCTACGAGCAGTACTTC. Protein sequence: CASGLGTGIYEQYF.

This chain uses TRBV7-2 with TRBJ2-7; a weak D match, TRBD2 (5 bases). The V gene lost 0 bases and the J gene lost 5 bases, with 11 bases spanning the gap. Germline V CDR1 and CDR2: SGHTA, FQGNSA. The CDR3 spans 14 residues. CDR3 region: CASSLAGASHEQYF. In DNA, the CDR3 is TGTGCCAGCAGCTTAGCGGGAGCAAGCCACGAGCAGTACTTC.

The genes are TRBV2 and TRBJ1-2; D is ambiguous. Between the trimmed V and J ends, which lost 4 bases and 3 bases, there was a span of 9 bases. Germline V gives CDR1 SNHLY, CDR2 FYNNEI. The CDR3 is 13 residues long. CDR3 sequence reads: CASSVKEDYGYTF. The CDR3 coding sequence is TGTGCCAGCAGTGTCAAGGAGGACTATGGCTACACCTTC.

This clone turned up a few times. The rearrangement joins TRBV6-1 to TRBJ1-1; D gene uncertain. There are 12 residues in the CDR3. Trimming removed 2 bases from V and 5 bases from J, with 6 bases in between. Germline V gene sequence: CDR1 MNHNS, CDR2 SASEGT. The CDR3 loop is CASSEHRTEAFF. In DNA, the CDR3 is TGTGCCAGCAGTGAACATCGGACTGAAGCTTTCTTT.

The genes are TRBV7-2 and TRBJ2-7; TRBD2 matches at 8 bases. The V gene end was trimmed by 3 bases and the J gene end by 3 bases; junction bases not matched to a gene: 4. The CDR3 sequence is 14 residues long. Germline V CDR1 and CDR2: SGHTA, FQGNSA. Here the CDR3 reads CASSLRGDYYEQYF. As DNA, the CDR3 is TGTGCCAGCAGCTTGCGGGGGGATTACTACGAGCAGTACTTC.

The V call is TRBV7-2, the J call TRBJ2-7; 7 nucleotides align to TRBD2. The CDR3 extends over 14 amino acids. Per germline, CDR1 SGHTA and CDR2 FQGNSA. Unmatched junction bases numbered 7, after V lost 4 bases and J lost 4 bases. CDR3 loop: CASSSGLGGYEQYF. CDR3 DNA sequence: TGTGCCAGCAGCTCCGGACTAGGTGGTTACGAGCAGTACTTC.

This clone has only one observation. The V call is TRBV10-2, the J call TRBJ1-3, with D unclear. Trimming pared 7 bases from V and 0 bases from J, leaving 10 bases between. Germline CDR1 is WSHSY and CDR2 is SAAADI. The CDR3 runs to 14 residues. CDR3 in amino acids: CASTTGFSGNTIYF. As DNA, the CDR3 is TGCGCCAGCACAACGGGGTTCTCTGGAAACACCATATATTTT.

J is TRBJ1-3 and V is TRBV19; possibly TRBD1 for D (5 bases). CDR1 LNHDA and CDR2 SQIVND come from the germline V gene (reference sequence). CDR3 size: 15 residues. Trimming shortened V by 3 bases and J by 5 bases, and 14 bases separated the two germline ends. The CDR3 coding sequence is TGTGCCAGTAGTATCGCTTCAGACAGAAGAAACACCATATATTTT. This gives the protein CASSIASDRRNTIYF. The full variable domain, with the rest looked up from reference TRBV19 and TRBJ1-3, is DGGITQSPKYLFRKEGQNVTLSCEQNLNHDAMYWYRQDPGQGLRLIYYSQIVNDFQKGDIAEGYSVSREKKESFPLTVTSAQKNPTAFYLCASSIASDRRNTIYFGEGSWLTVV.

The CDR3 bases are TGTGCCAGCAGTGACCTAACAGGCGTGGGGTTCTTC. Protein product: CASSDLTGVGFF. The J gene is TRBJ2-1, the V gene TRBV6-4, with a weak D call TRBD1 (5 bases). The CDR3 has 12 amino acids. The ends were cut back, 2 bases at V and 15 bases at J, with 14 bases in the middle. The germline gives CDR1 MRHNA, CDR2 SNTAGT.

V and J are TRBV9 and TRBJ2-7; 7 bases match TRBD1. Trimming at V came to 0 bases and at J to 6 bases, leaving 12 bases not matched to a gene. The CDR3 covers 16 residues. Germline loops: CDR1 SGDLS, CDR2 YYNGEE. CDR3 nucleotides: TGTGCCAGCAGCGTAGACTGGGGCAGGGGGTCGCCCGAGCAGTACTTC. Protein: CASSVDWGRGSPEQYF.

The DNA of the CDR3 is TGTGCCTGGACCCGAAAGGGGCCCCACTACAATGAGCAGTTCTTC. This encodes CAWTRKGPHYNEQFF. The chain employs TRBV30 and TRBJ2-1, with a tentative D call TRBD1 (5 bases). This CDR3 contains 15 residues. The V end lost 4 bases, the J end lost 3 bases, and 16 bases lay between the germline ends. Germline V CDR1 and CDR2: GTSNPN, SVGIG (reference sequence).

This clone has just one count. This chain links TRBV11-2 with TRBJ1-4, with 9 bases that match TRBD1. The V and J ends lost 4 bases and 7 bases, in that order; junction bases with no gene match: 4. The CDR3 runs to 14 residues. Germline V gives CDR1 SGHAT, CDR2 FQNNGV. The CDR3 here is CASSYGTGSEKLFF. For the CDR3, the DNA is TGTGCCAGCAGCTATGGGACAGGGAGTGAAAAACTGTTTTTT.

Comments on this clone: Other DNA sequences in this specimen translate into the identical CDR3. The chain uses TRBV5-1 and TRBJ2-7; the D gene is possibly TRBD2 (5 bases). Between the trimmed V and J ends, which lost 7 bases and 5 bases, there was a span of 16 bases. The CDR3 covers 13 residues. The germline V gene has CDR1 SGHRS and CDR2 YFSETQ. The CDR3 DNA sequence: TGCGCCAGCTCGAGGACGCGGGTCAACGAGCAGTACTTC. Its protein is CASSRTRVNEQYF. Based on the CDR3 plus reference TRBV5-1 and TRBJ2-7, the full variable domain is KAGVTQTPRYLIKTRGQQVTLSCSPISGHRSVSWYQQTPGQGLQFLFEYFSETQRNKGNFPGRFSGRQFSNSRSEMNVSTLELGDSALYLCASSRTRVNEQYFGPGTRLTVT.

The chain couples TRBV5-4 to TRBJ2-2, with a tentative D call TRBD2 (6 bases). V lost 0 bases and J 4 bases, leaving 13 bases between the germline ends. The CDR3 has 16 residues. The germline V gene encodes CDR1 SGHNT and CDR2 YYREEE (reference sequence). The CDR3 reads CASSLGLRERTGELFF. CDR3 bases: TGTGCCAGCAGCTTGGGTTTGCGGGAACGCACCGGGGAGCTGTTTTTT.

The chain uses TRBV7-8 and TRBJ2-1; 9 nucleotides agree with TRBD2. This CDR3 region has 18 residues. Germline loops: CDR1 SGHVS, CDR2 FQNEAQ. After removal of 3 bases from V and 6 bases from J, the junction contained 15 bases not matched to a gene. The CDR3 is CASSLPNRFSGGRNEQFF. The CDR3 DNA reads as TGTGCCAGCAGCTTGCCCAACCGGTTTAGCGGGGGCCGCAATGAGCAGTTCTTC.

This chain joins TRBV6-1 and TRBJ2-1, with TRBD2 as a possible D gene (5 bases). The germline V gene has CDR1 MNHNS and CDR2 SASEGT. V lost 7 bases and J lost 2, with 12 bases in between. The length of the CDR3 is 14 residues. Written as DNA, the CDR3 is TGTGCCAGCACCGGGATATACACCTACAATGAGCAGTTCTTC. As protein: CASTGIYTYNEQFF.

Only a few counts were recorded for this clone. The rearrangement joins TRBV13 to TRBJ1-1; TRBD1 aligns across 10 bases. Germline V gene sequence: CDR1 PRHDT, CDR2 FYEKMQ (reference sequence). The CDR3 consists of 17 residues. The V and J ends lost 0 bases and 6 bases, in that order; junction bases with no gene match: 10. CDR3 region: CASSLGGTGEVGPEAFF. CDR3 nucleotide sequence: TGTGCCAGCAGCTTAGGAGGGACAGGGGAGGTTGGGCCTGAAGCTTTCTTT. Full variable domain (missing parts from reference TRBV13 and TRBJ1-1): AAGVIQSPRHLIKEKRETATLKCYPIPRHDTVYWYQQGPGQDPQFLISFYEKMQSDKGSIPDRFSAQQFSDYHSELNMSSLELGDSALYFCASSLGGTGEVGPEAFFGQGTRLTVV.

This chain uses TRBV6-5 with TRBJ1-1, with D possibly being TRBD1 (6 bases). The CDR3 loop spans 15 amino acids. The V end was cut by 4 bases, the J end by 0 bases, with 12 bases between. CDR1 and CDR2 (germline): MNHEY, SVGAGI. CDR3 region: CASSWGQDVNTEAFF. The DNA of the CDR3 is TGTGCCAGCAGTTGGGGACAAGACGTGAACACTGAAGCTTTCTTT.

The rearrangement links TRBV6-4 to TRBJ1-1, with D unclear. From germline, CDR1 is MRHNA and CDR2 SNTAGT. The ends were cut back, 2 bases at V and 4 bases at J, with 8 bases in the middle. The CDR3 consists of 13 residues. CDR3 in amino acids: CASSDIEGTEAFF. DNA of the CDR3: TGTGCCAGCAGTGACATCGAGGGCACTGAAGCTTTCTTT.

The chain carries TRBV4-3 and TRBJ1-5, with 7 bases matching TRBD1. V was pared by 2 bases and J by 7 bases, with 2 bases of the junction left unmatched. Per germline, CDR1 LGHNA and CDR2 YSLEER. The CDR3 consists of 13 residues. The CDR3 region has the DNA TGCGCCAGCAGCCAAAGGGGGCTCCAGCCCCAGCATTTT. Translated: CASSQRGLQPQHF.

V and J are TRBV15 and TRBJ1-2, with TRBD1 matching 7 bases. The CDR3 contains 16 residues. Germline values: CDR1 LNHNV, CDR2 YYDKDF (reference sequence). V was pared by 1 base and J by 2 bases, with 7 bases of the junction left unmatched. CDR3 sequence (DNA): TGTGCCACCAGCAGAGCTGTTGGGACAGCGAACTATGGCTACACCTTC. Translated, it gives CATSRAVGTANYGYTF.

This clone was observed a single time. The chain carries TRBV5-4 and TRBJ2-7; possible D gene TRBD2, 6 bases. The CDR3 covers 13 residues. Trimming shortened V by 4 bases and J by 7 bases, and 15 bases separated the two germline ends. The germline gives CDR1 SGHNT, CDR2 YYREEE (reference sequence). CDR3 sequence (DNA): TGTGCCAGCAGCCTAAAGGGCGGGGTTGAGCAGTACTTC. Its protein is CASSLKGGVEQYF.

The CDR3 bases are TGCAGCGTAGTACCACGGGGGAGGAACACTGAAGCTTTCTTT. It is translated as CSVVPRGRNTEAFF. V and J are TRBV29-1 and TRBJ1-1, with D possibly being TRBD1 (5 bases). The CDR3 consists of 14 residues. V was cut by 6 bases and J by 1 base, with 15 bases left in between. Germline-derived CDR1 and CDR2 are SQVTM and ANQGSEA. The entire variable domain, with the rest obtained from reference TRBV29-1 and TRBJ1-1, is as follows: SAVISQKPSRDICQRGTSLTIQCQVDSQVTMMFWYRQQPGQSLTLIATANQGSEATYESGFVIDKFPISRPNLTFSTLTVSNMSPEDSSIYLCSVVPRGRNTEAFFGQGTRLTVV.